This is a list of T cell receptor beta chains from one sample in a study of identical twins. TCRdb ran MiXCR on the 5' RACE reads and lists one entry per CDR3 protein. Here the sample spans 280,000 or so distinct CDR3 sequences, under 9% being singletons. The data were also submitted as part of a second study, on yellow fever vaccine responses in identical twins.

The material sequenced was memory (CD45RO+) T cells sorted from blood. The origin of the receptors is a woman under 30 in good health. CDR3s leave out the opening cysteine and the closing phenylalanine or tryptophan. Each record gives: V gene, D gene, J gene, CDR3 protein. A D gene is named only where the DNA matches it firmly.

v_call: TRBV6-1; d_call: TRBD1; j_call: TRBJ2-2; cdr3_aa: ASSPTGLDTGELF
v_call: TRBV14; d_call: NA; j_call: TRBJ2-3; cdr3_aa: ASSQPRNYRTDTQY
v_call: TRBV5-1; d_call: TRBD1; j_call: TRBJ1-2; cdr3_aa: ASSLTGTDLYT
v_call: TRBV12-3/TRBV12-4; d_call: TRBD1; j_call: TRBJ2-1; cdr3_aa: ASRLDRLVNEQF
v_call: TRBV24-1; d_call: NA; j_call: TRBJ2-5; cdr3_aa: ATSDSRRIAETQY
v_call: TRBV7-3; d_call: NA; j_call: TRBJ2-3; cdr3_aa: ASSLRPGDTQY
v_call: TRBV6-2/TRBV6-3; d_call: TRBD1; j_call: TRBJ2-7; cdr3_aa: ASSPMDRKLREQY
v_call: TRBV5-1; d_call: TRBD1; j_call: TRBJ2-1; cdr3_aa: ASSGSGTGLNEQF
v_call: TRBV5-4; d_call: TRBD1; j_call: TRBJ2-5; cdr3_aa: ASSLATDRGETQY
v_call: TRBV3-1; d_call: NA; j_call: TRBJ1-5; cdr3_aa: ASSQPRDSNQPQH
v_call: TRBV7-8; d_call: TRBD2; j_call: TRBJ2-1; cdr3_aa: ASALAGRNNEQF
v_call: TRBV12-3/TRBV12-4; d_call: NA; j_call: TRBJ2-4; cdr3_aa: ASSSRVRGIAKNIQY
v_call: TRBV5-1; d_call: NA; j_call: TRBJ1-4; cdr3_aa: ASSPGSRPGEKLF
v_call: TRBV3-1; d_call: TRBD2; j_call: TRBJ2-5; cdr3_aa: ASSRSWGTSGETQY
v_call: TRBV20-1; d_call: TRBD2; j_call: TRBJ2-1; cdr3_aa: SAGRTSGSASYNEQF
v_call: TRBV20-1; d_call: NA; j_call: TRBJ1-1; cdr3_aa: SASRQINTEAF
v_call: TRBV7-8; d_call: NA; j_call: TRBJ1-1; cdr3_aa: ASSRDTEFSMNTEAF
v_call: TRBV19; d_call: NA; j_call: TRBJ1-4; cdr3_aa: ASSPSGGASEKLF
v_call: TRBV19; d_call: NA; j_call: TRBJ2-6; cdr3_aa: ASSPQASGANVLT
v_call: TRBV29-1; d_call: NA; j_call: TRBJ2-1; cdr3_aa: SAGGGSEQF
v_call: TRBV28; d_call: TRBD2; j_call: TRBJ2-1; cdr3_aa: ASSLPHPSGRLIEQF
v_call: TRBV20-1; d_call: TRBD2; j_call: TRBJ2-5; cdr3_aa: SARDGRGGGETQY
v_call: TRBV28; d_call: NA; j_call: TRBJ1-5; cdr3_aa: ASSPRRSNQPQH
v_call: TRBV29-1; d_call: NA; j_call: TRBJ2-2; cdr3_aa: SVKGGRDAGELF
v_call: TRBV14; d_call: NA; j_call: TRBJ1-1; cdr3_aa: ASSKRGDFGTEAF
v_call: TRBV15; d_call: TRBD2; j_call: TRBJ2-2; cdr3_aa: ATSRGPTSDTGELF
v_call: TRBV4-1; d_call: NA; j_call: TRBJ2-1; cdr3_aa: ASSPTSLRLYNEQF
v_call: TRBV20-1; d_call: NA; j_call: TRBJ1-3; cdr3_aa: SASREGSGNTIY
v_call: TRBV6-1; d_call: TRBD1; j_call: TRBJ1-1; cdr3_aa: ASSEYRDSEAF
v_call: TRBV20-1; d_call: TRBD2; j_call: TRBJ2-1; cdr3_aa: SARDGGRGYNEQF
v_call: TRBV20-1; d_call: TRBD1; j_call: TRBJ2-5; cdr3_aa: SARTGTGNTQY
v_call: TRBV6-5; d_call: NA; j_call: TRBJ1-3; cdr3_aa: ASSSGASGNTIY
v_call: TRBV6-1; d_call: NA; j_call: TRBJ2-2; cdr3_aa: ASRRTGINTGELF
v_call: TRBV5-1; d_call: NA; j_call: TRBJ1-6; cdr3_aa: ASSLVGGTYNSPLH
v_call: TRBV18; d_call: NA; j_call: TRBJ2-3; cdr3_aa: ASLGRADTQY
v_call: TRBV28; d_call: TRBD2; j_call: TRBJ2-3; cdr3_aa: ASSAAGGGRDTQY
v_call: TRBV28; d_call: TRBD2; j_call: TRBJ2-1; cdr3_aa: ASSFLTSGSTYNEQF
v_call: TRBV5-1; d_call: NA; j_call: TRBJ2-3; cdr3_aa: ASSKDLTTDTQY
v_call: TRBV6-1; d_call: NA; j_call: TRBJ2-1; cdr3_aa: ASSEYPDFSGTYNEQF
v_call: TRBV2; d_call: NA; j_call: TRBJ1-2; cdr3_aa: ASLQSGLTYGYT
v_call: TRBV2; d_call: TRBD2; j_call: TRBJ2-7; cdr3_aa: ASSRGSGYEQY
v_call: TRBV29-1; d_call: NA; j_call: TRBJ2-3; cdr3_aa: SGDLSTDTQY
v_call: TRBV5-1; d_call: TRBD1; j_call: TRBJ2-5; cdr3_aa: ASIQGPTGGVETQY
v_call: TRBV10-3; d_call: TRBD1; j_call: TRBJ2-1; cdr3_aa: ATRGTGQSYNEQF
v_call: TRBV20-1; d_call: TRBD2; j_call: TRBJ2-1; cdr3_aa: SARGPGAGVSEQF
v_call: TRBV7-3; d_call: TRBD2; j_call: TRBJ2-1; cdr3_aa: ASSLSSGYNEQF
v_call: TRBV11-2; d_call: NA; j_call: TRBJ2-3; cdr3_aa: ASSWIRDTQY
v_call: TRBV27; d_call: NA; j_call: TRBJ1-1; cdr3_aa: ASSLRSEAF
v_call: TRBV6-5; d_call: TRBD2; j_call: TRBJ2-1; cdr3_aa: ASSYLPGLAGSYNEQF
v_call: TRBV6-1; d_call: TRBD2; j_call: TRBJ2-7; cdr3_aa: ASSPPGLAGTSYEQY
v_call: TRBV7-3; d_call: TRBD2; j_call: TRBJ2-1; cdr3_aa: ASSTYAGTSGYNEQF
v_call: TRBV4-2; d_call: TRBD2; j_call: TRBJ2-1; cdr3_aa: ASSPERGGPNEQF